This passage covers 3 T cell receptor beta chains from one sample sequenced in a study of blood T cell repertoires in COVID-19. Using immunoSEQ multiplex PCR, the repertoire was profiled, and TCRdb retains in-frame clones only, with some absent. The data hold approximately 190,000 clones, with 65% to 85% observed a single time. Sequencing input: peripheral blood. These receptors were collected from a man between 60 and 75 years old with active or convalescent COVID-19.

This chain joins TRBV11-2 and TRBJ2-7, with 7 positions matching TRBD1. Germline V gives CDR1 SGHAT, CDR2 FQNNGV. V shed 1 base and J 6 bases; nucleotides not matched to a gene: 9. The CDR3 sequence is 15 residues long. The CDR3 nucleotides are TGTGCCAGCAGCTTAGGGACAGGTCCAGTTTCCGAGCAGTACTTC. Translating it yields CASSLGTGPVSEQYF.

The V and J genes are TRBV28 and TRBJ2-5; D perhaps matches TRBD1 (6 bases). CDR1 and CDR2 (germline): MDHEN, SYDVKM. This CDR3 region has 15 residues. Trimming shortened V by 6 bases and J by 2 bases, and 16 bases separated the two germline ends. The CDR3 coding sequence is TGTGCCAGCAGGTCCCAGGGACACCTTCAAGAGACCCAGTACTTC. As protein: CASRSQGHLQETQYF.

V usage is TRBV11-2 and J usage is TRBJ2-7; 8 positions agree with TRBD1. V was clipped by 1 base and J by 6 bases; unmatched bases: 8. This CDR3 spans 15 amino acids. Germline values: CDR1 SGHAT, CDR2 FQNNGV. The CDR3 DNA is TGTGCCAGCAGCTTAGTAGGGCAGGGGGCAGGCGAGCAGTACTTC. It specifies CASSLVGQGAGEQYF.